The clone carrying this TCR beta chain was counted only a few times. Antigen specificity is unknown. CDR1 and CDR2 (germline): ENHRY, SYGVKD. V gave up 6 bases and J gave up 3 bases, with 12 bases separating them. The CDR3 consists of 14 residues. These data are taken from a study of blood T cells in healthy people across ages. Study results and caveats: From one million sequenced T cells, diversity estimates were lower bounds. A strong correlation was found between TCR beta diversity and the percentage of naive T cells.

Alongside a J-beta primer mix, a sample-barcoded 5' primer served in a second PCR lasting 7 to 11 cycles. The template-switch adaptor, which had 12 random nucleotides, put a tag on each cDNA molecule. MiXCR was run by TCRdb on the 5' RACE reads, yielding one entry per CDR3 protein. The data show 1.5 million to 2 million distinct CDR3 sequences, with 28% seen just once and about 7.7% held by the top ten. V is TRBV10-3 and J is TRBJ1-3; D is undetermined. The sample taken for sequencing was blood. The sequence came from a woman in her twenties or thirties in good health. The CDR3 here is CAISAGFFGNTIYF. CDR3 coding DNA: TGTGCCATCAGCGCGGGTTTTTTTGGAAACACCATATATTTT.